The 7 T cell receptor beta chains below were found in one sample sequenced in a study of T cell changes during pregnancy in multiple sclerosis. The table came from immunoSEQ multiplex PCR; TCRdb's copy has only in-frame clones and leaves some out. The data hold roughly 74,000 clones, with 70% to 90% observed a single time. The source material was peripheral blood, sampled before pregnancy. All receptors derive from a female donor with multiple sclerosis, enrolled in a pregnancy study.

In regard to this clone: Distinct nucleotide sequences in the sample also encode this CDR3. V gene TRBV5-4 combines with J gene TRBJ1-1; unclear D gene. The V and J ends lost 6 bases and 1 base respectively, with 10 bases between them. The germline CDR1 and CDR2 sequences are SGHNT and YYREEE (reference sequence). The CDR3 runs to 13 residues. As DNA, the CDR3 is TGTGCCAGCACCCCGGGAGGGAACACTGAAGCTTTCTTT. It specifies CASTPGGNTEAFF.

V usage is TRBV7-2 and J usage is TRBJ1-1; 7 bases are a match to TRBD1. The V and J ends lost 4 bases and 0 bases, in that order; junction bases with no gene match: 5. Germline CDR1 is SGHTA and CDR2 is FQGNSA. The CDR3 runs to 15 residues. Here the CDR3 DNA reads TGTGCCAGCAGCTCCCGACAGGGTATGAACACTGAAGCTTTCTTT. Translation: CASSSRQGMNTEAFF.

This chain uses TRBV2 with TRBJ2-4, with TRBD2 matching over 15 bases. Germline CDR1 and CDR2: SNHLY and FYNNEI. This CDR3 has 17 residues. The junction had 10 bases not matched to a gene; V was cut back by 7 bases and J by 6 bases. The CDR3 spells CASNSGLAGGRVNIQYF. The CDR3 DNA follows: TGTGCCAGCAATTCGGGACTAGCGGGGGGAAGGGTAAACATTCAGTACTTC.

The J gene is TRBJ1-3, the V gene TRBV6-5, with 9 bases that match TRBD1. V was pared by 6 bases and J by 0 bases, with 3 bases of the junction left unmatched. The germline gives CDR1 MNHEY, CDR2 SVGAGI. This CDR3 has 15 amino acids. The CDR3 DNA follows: TGTGCCAGCAGGATGACAGGGGGCTCTGGAAACACCATATATTTT. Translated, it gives CASRMTGGSGNTIYF.

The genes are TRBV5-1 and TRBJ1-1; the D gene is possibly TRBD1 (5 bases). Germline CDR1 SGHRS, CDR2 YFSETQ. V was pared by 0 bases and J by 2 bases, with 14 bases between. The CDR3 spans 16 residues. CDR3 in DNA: TGCGCCAGCAGCTTGGGTTTCGCGGGGGTAAACACTGAAGCTTTCTTT. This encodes CASSLGFAGVNTEAFF.

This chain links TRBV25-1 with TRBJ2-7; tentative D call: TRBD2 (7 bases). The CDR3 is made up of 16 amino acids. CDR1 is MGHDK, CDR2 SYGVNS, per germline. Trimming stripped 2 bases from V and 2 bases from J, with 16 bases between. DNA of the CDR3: TGTGCCAGCAGTGAAGGGGGGGCTCCAACCACCTACGAGCAGTACTTC. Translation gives CASSEGGAPTTYEQYF.

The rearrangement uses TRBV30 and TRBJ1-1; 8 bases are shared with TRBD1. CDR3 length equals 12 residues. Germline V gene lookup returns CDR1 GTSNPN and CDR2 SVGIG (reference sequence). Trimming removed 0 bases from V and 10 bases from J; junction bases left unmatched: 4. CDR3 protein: CAWSVGGTGAFF. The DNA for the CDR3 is TGTGCCTGGAGTGTGGGGGGGACAGGAGCTTTCTTT.